These T cell receptor beta chains were read from a single sample in a study of blood T cell repertoires in COVID-19. Here immunoSEQ multiplex PCR was the method, and the copy in TCRdb shows in-frame clones only, minus some. The table shows roughly 230,000 clones, with around 83% occurring only once. Sequenced input: peripheral blood. The receptors stem from a man in his forties or fifties with active or convalescent COVID-19. Both conserved end residues are part of each CDR3. A D gene is named only where the DNA matches it firmly. Clone size, where shown, is once, few, many, or a class for clones that have expanded.

>TRBV7-9|-|TRBJ2-2|-
TGTGCCAGCCTCATAGCCGGGGAGCTGTTTTTT
CASLIAGELFF
>TRBV30|-|TRBJ1-5|-
TGTGCCTGGAGTGGTCTTGGCGGTGAAGGTCAGCCCCAGCATTTT
CAWSGLGGEGQPQHF
>TRBV3-1/TRBV3-2|-|TRBJ2-7|TRBD2
TGTGCCAGCAGCGCCGGACTAGCGGGAGTGGCCTACGAGCAGTACTTC
CASSAGLAGVAYEQYF
>TRBV19|-|TRBJ2-3|TRBD2
TGTGCCAGTACCCCACTAGCGGGGATCACAGATACGCAGTATTTT
CASTPLAGITDTQYF
>TRBV19|-|TRBJ2-2|-
TGTGCCAGTATGGTGTGGGCAAACAAAGAGCCGAACACCGGGGAGCTGTTTTTT
CASMVWANKEPNTGELFF
>TRBV10-1|-|TRBJ2-2|TRBD1
TGCGCCAGCAGTCCCGGGACAGGAAATAAGAACACCGGGGAGCTGTTTTTT
CASSPGTGNKNTGELFF
>TRBV6-5|-|TRBJ1-1|-
TGTGCCAGCACCGCTACTTTAGAAGCTTTCTTT
CASTATLEAFF
>TRBV19|-|TRBJ1-2|-
TGTGCCAGTAGTATTTCTGTGGGCAGCTATGGCTACACCTTC
CASSISVGSYGYTF
>TRBV29-1|-|TRBJ2-2|TRBD2
TGCAGCGTTGACCCAGGGAGGGCGCGGACCGGGGAGCTGTTTTTT
CSVDPGRARTGELFF
>TRBV11-2|few|TRBJ2-6|-
TGTGCCAGCAGCTTAACACCGGACAGCTCTGGGGCCAACGTCCTGACTTTC
CASSLTPDSSGANVLTF
>TRBV7-6|-|TRBJ2-5|TRBD2
TGTGCCAGCAGCTTAGGGCCTAGCGGGGTCTTGGAGACCCAGTACTTC
CASSLGPSGVLETQYF
>TRBV18|-|TRBJ1-2|-
TGTGCCAGCTCACCACCCGAGGTCTATGGCTACACCTTC
CASSPPEVYGYTF
>TRBV19|-|TRBJ2-2|-
TGTGCCAGTAGTAGCTATATTGCGAACACCGGGGAGCTGTTTTTT
CASSSYIANTGELFF
>TRBV4-1|-|TRBJ2-7|-
TGCGCCAGCAGCCAAGTGAGTGGAGTACAATACGAGCAGTACTTC
CASSQVSGVQYEQYF
>TRBV3-1/TRBV3-2|-|TRBJ2-1|-
TGTGCCAGCAGCCAAGGCTACGCGCCCGGTGAGCAGTTCTTC
CASSQGYAPGEQFF
>TRBV27|-|TRBJ2-3|-
TGTGCCAGCAGTTCCACGAGCGGACCAAGCACAGATACGCAGTATTTT
CASSSTSGPSTDTQYF
>TRBV18|-|TRBJ1-5|-
TGTGCCAGCTCACCCCCAGGGGCGTCTAAGAATCAGCCCCAGCATTTT
CASSPPGASKNQPQHF
>TRBV30|-|TRBJ2-3|-
TGTGCCTGGAGTTCGACATCTTACACAGATACGCAGTATTTT
CAWSSTSYTDTQYF
>TRBV5-8|-|TRBJ2-3|-
TGTGCCAGCAGCCTAAGGGGTTCAGATACGCAGTATTTT
CASSLRGSDTQYF
>TRBV10-3|-|TRBJ1-2|-
TGTGCCATCAGTGAGTCGTACTCGGGAGGGAATGGCTACACCTTC
CAISESYSGGNGYTF
>TRBV24-1|-|TRBJ1-2|TRBD1
TGTGCCACCAGTGAGACCGGGACAGGGGGCTTAAGCTATGGCTACACCTTC
CATSETGTGGLSYGYTF
>TRBV27|-|TRBJ1-4|TRBD1
TGTGCCAGCAGTTTGGGAACAGGGGGCAGTAGGTTGATTTTT
CASSLGTGGSRLIF
>TRBV13|-|TRBJ2-7|TRBD1
TGTGCCAGCAGCTCGCCTCGGGACAGGAACTCCTACGAGCAGTACTTC
CASSSPRDRNSYEQYF
>TRBV12-3/TRBV12-4|-|TRBJ1-1|TRBD1
TGTGCCAGCAGTTGGGACAGGAACACTGAAGCTTTCTTT
CASSWDRNTEAFF
>TRBV5-5|few|TRBJ1-1|TRBD1
TGTGCCAGCAGCTTGGCGGGACAGGGGGCTTGGGAAGCTTTCTTT
CASSLAGQGAWEAFF
>TRBV24-1|-|TRBJ2-2|-
TGTGCCACCAGTGATTCATTAGCGGTTGAGCTGTTTTTT
CATSDSLAVELFF
>TRBV25-1|-|TRBJ2-2|TRBD1
TGTGCCAGCAGTCAGACAGGGCGCGCCAACACCGGGGAGCTGTTTTTT
CASSQTGRANTGELFF
>TRBV7-9|-|TRBJ2-7|TRBD1
TGTGCCAGCAGCCATACGGGACAGGGCTCCTACGAGCAGTACTTC
CASSHTGQGSYEQYF
>TRBV7-8|once|TRBJ2-3|TRBD2
TGTGCCAGCAGCTTATTAGCGGGGGGGCCGGCAGATACGCAGTATTTT
CASSLLAGGPADTQYF
>TRBV25-1|-|TRBJ1-2|-
TGTGCCAGCAGTGAAACCCGAATAAACAGGGAACTACACTATGGCTACACCTTC
CASSETRINRELHYGYTF
>TRBV19|-|TRBJ2-2|-
TGTGCCAGTAGTATTAGGGGGAGCACCGGGGAGCTGTTTTTT
CASSIRGSTGELFF